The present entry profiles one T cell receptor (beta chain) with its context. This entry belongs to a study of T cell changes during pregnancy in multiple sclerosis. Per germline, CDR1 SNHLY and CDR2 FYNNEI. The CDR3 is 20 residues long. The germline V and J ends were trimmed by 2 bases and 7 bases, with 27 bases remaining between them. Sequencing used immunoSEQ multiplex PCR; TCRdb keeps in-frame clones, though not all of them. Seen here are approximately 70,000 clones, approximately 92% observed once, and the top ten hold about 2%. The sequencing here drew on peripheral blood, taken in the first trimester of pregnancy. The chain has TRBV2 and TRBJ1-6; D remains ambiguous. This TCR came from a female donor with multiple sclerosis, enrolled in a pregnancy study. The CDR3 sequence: CASSEHGSPRYSGKNSPLHF. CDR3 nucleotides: TGTGCCAGCAGTGAACATGGAAGCCCCCGGTACAGCGGAAAAAATTCACCCCTCCACTTT.